The rows below give T cell receptor beta chains drawn from one sample of a study of blood T cell repertoires in COVID-19. Generated by immunoSEQ multiplex PCR, the TCRdb table keeps only in-frame clones and is missing some. In the table there are about 440,000 clones, about 85% of which are singletons. Material: PBMCs or T cells enriched from blood (not recorded which). Every receptor here comes from a woman under 30 with acute COVID-19. CDR3s include the opening cysteine and the closing phenylalanine or tryptophan.

19 TRBJ2-6 TRBV24-1 CATSDPGRGLRSGANVLTF
14 TRBJ1-5 TRBV14 CASSQYASNQPQHF
13 TRBJ1-5 TRBV7-9 CASSPLGNQPQHF
17 TRBJ2-4 TRBV3-1/TRBV3-2 CASSQDLGAGAKNIQYF
13 TRBJ2-2 TRBV18 CASSPRNTGELFF
12 TRBJ1-4 TRBV27 CASRTGGEKLFF
15 TRBJ1-2 TRBV7-2 CASSLNTGGAAGNTF
14 TRBJ1-2 TRBV4-3 CASSQTQGNYGYTF
17 TRBJ1-3 TRBV5-1 CASSLGTGSSSGNTIYF
14 TRBJ2-1 TRBV28 CASSLGGSYNEQFF
13 TRBJ2-7 TRBV10-1 CASSELNSYEQYF
14 TRBJ2-7 TRBV4-1 CASSQDRGSYEQYF
11 TRBJ1-2 TRBV20-1 CSARGQGGYTF
15 TRBJ1-3 TRBV11-3 CASSFTGLAGNTIYF
14 TRBJ2-3 TRBV28 CASSVPGSTDTQYF
15 TRBJ1-1 TRBV9 CASSPAGVIATEAFF
15 TRBJ1-6 TRBV5-1 CASSDRGSYNSPLHF
12 TRBJ2-7 TRBV7-8 CASSLSGYEQYF
16 TRBJ2-2 TRBV10-2 CASSEGDRGYTGELFF
16 TRBJ1-1 TRBV6-2/TRBV6-3 CASSPGTGGFYTEAFF
14 TRBJ2-3 TRBV19 CASSPGTSTDTQYF
18 TRBJ1-2 TRBV15 CATSRVPLADRVKHGYTF
17 TRBJ2-3 TRBV19 CASSIDEDREITDTQYF
12 TRBJ2-1 TRBV18 CASNGGYNEQFF
13 TRBJ2-7 TRBV6-2/TRBV6-3 CASSMDYIYEQYF
15 TRBJ1-3 TRBV28 CASSLASYSGNTIYF
13 TRBJ1-1 TRBV5-1 CASSGTGGDEAFF
14 TRBJ2-1 TRBV4-1 CASRSRTGNNEQFF
19 TRBJ1-6 TRBV7-8 CASSPTAKTSFSYNSPLHF
15 TRBJ1-6 TRBV15 CATSRVLQGNSPLHF
20 TRBJ2-1 TRBV6-2/TRBV6-3 CASSYSVVQREAKSYNEQFF
13 TRBJ2-1 TRBV6-5 CASRRQGRNEQFF
15 TRBJ2-3 TRBV28 CASSLAGMNTDTQYF
16 TRBJ2-3 TRBV5-1 CASSWGQSSRTDTQYF
13 TRBJ2-1 TRBV7-2 CASSLIQGNEQFF
15 TRBJ2-3 TRBV10-3 CAIRGLRGPTDTQYF
14 TRBJ2-5 TRBV10-3 CAISDGQGDETQYF
16 TRBJ2-2 TRBV4-1 CASSQGQGANTGELFF
14 TRBJ2-7 TRBV6-5 CASSSVYGSGEQYF
15 TRBJ2-5 TRBV9 CASSVSSGREETQYF
13 TRBJ2-5 TRBV19 CASSMGQTETQYF
14 TRBJ2-3 TRBV5-6 CASRQGTSTDTQYF
13 TRBJ2-7 TRBV5-5 CASSFSGSYEQYF
15 TRBJ1-2 TRBV2 CASSGDRGSDYGYTF
16 TRBJ2-3 TRBV30 CAWSAFERESTDTQYF
15 TRBJ2-7 TRBV29-1 CSVELAGANAYEQYF
13 TRBJ2-7 TRBV4-1 CASSPNRDYEQYF
17 TRBJ2-4 TRBV7-9 CASSSPGLGPRQNIQYF
15 TRBJ1-4 TRBV6-5 CASSYRDTTNEKLFF
12 TRBJ1-5 TRBV18 CASSPQNQPQHF
13 TRBJ2-7 TRBV5-1 CASSLETKYEQYF
15 TRBJ1-2 TRBV6-6 CASSYAAGQGRGYTF